A single sample gave rise to the 15 T cell receptor beta chains below, sequenced in a study of primary melanoma T cells and metastatic recurrence. Some clones are missing from TCRdb's copy, which holds only in-frame ones; the method was immunoSEQ multiplex PCR. Of about 250 clones detected, 85% to 90% appear once; the ten largest clones hold roughly 10%. The specimen was melanoma tumor tissue. These receptors all come from a human donor with melanoma.

V gene TRBV19 combines with J gene TRBJ1-6; TRBD1 matches at 7 bases. Unmatched junction bases numbered 4, after V lost 7 bases and J lost 10 bases. Germline V gene data show CDR1 as LNHDA and CDR2 as SQIVND (reference sequence). The CDR3 has 12 residues. The CDR3: CASNRGGSPLHF. The CDR3 nucleotides are TGTGCCAGTAACAGGGGAGGATCACCCCTCCACTTT.

The CDR3 DNA reads as TGTGCCAGTAGTACCCTACGCAGGACCCACACTGAAGCTTTCTTT. Translated, it gives CASSTLRRTHTEAFF. The chain carries TRBV19 and TRBJ1-1; D is undetermined. The CDR3 spans 15 residues. CDR1 LNHDA and CDR2 SQIVND come from the germline V gene (reference sequence). The V end was cut by 4 bases, the J end by 3 bases, with 15 bases between.

The sample holds one count of this clone. The CDR3 DNA sequence: TGTGCCAGCAGCTTTGGGACTCACTACGAGCAGTACTTC. This sequence encodes CASSFGTHYEQYF. This rearrangement joins TRBV7-2 to TRBJ2-7; D might be TRBD2 (6 bases). This CDR3 is 13 amino acids long. The V gene's germline CDR1 is SGHTA and CDR2 FQGNSA. Trimming left V 3 bases short and J 3 bases short, with 9 bases between.

This clone was seen a few times. The chain has TRBV14 and TRBJ2-7, with 10 bases matching TRBD1. Unmatched junction bases numbered 7, after V lost 4 bases and J lost 4 bases. The CDR3 extends over 15 amino acids. Germline V gene data show CDR1 as SGHDN and CDR2 as FVKESK. This CDR3 reads CASSPGQGVMYEQYF. CDR3 sequence (DNA): TGTGCCAGCAGCCCCGGACAGGGGGTTATGTACGAGCAGTACTTC.

The genes are TRBV11-3 and TRBJ1-1, with a tentative D call TRBD1 (5 bases). Looked up from germline, CDR1 is SGHNT and CDR2 is YENEEA. CDR3 length: 18 residues. V lost 5 bases, J lost 5 bases, and 27 bases lay in between. DNA for the CDR3: TGTGCCAGCAGCCCTTTTCCGTCTACACTACGTGGGGGAACTGAAGCTTTCTTT. Protein product: CASSPFPSTLRGGTEAFF.

This clone was detected only a few times. The V gene is TRBV18, the J gene TRBJ1-4; D is possibly TRBD1 (6 bases). The germline CDR1 and CDR2 sequences are KGHSH and LQKENI. The V gene lost 5 bases and the J gene lost 0 bases, with 10 bases spanning the gap. This CDR3 has 15 residues. The CDR3 DNA reads TGTGCCAGCTCAGCCACAGGGACAACTAATGAAAAACTGTTTTTT. This translates into CASSATGTTNEKLFF.

The chain uses TRBV5-1 and TRBJ2-7; tentatively, D is TRBD1 or TRBD2 (5 bases each). This CDR3 is built from 15 residues. Trimming stripped 3 bases from V and 0 bases from J, with 13 bases between. Germline V gene data show CDR1 as SGHRS and CDR2 as YFSETQ. The CDR3, as DNA: TGCGCCAGCAGCTCGTTAGGGGACGACTCCTACGAGCAGTACTTC. Translated, it gives CASSSLGDDSYEQYF.

The rearrangement joins TRBV19 to TRBJ2-2; TRBD2 matches at 10 bases. The germline V gene has CDR1 LNHDA and CDR2 SQIVND (reference sequence). CDR3 size: 15 residues. After removal of 8 bases from V and 5 bases from J, the junction contained 8 bases not matched to a gene. The CDR3 DNA follows: TGTGCCAGTGGGCTAGCGGGGGTTCGTACCGGGGAGCTGTTTTTT. It translates to CASGLAGVRTGELFF.

The V and J genes are TRBV11-3 and TRBJ1-6, with TRBD1 identical over 11 bases. The CDR3 has 18 amino acids. Per germline, CDR1 SGHNT and CDR2 YENEEA. J lost 9 bases, V lost 1 base, and 11 bases had no gene match. Here the CDR3 DNA reads TGTGCCAGCAGCTTAGTAGGGGGACAGGGGGAGATCGGTTCACCCCTCCACTTT. Translated, it gives CASSLVGGQGEIGSPLHF.

The chain joins TRBV6-7 to TRBJ2-5; 8 bases match TRBD1. TRBV6-7 is an ORF, and what it does is uncertain. This CDR3 contains 17 residues. J lost 3 bases, V lost 6 bases, and 15 bases had no gene match. As DNA, the CDR3 is TGTGCCAGCAGACGGGACAGGCCAAACCGCCCTGAAGAGACCCAGTACTTC. Its translation is CASRRDRPNRPEETQYF.

This chain's CDR3 is CASSRGAGWGNQPQHF. The CDR3 DNA sequence: TGTGCCAGTAGTAGGGGGGCAGGGTGGGGCAATCAGCCCCAGCATTTT. The rearrangement joins TRBV19 to TRBJ1-5; D perhaps matches TRBD1 (6 bases). The CDR3 loop spans 16 amino acids. Germline V CDR1 and CDR2: LNHDA, SQIVND (reference sequence). V dropped 4 bases and J dropped 2 bases, with 15 bases sitting between them. The variable domain in full, completed from reference TRBV19 and TRBJ1-5, reads DGGITQSPKYLFRKEGQNVTLSCEQNLNHDAMYWYRQDPGQGLRLIYYSQIVNDFQKGDIAEGYSVSREKKESFPLTVTSAQKNPTAFYLCASSRGAGWGNQPQHFGDGTRLSIL.

The V and J genes are TRBV18 and TRBJ2-5; D possibly matches TRBD1 or TRBD2 (5 bases each). The CDR3 runs to 15 residues. Germline-derived CDR1 and CDR2 are KGHSH and LQKENI. V lost 3 bases and J 3 bases, leaving 14 bases between the germline ends. The CDR3 spells CASSPLGLAKETQYF. Written as DNA, the CDR3 is TGTGCCAGCTCACCCTTGGGGCTAGCCAAAGAGACCCAGTACTTC.

This clone was detected only a few times. The chain links TRBV15 to TRBJ2-3; TRBD2 aligns across 7 bases. The junction had 9 bases not matched to a gene; V was cut back by 0 bases and J by 6 bases. Germline V gives CDR1 LNHNV, CDR2 YYDKDF (reference sequence). The CDR3 spans 16 residues. CDR3 bases: TGTGCCACCAGCAGAGATCGGGCGGGGGAGATCGATACGCAGTATTTT. Amino acid sequence: CATSRDRAGEIDTQYF.

The CDR3 reads CASSYSGVRTEAFF. CDR3 coding DNA: TGTGCCAGCAGTTACTCGGGGGTACGAACTGAAGCTTTCTTT. The chain employs TRBV6-8 and TRBJ1-1; D is possibly TRBD1 (5 bases). This CDR3 spans 14 amino acids. The V end was cut by 0 bases, the J end by 5 bases, with 10 bases between. The germline V gene has CDR1 MNHGY and CDR2 SAAAGT.

The chain carries TRBV19 and TRBJ1-3; D is unresolved. Trimming left V 8 bases short and J 2 bases short, with 10 bases between. This CDR3 has 13 residues. Germline CDR1 LNHDA, CDR2 SQIVND (reference sequence). The CDR3 here is CASHQSPGNTIYF. The DNA for the CDR3 is TGTGCCAGTCACCAAAGCCCTGGAAACACCATATATTTT.